This TCR beta chain emerged from a study of identical twins. For this clonotype: Its target is not known.

The CDR3 is made up of 14 amino acids. Germline V CDR1 and CDR2: SQVTM, ANQGSEA. V lost 6 bases, J lost 1 base, and 15 bases lay in between. Study-wide results and limits: Cord blood beta clonotypes present at high abundance carried fewer insertions; no such pattern appeared in memory repertoires. For monozygotic twins, models underestimated out-of-frame TCR alpha sharing. Weaker excess twin sharing was observed in beta out-of-frame sequences.

TCRdb independently ran MiXCR on the 5' RACE reads; one entry per CDR3 protein. The sample records about 520,000 distinct CDR3 sequences, roughly a fifth being singletons. These data also featured in a second study, about T cells expressing NK-cell markers. That study reports: It was sorted CD3+CD56+NKG2C+, CD3+CD56+NKG2C- and CD3+CD56-NKG2C+ T cells that supplied the TCR beta repertoires.

J is TRBJ1-1 and V is TRBV29-1, with D hard to call. The material sequenced was CD4+ T cells sorted from blood. The receptor was isolated from a woman aged 18-29 years in good health. The DNA for the CDR3 is TGCAGCGTCGGAACAACCCGAGGGAACACTGAAGCTTTCTTT. Translated: CSVGTTRGNTEAFF.